This T cell receptor beta chain originates from a study of beta chain features in type 1 diabetes. Findings of the study overall: Cells with high TCR expression could be over-represented when cDNA is sequenced. Patients showed naive, central memory and Treg TCRB repertoires that appeared more similar than those of healthy donors. Type 1 diabetes patients showed a moderate but significant shortening of TCRB CDR3s in all four CD4+ subsets.

J lost 5 bases, V lost 6 bases, and 11 bases had no gene match. The length of the CDR3 is 15 residues. Germline loops: CDR1 MNHNY, CDR2 SVGAGI (reference sequence). This clone was detected a few times. No antigen is known for it. Sequencing targeted expressed TCRB transcripts, as all isolated RNA had been reverse transcribed. Generated by immunoSEQ multiplex PCR, the TCRdb table keeps only in-frame clones and is missing some. Of hundreds of thousands of clones in the sample, about a tenth were seen once. The sequence was collected from a man between 25 and 39 years old with type 1 diabetes. The sample consisted of naive CD4+ T cells from blood. The V and J genes are TRBV6-6 and TRBJ2-7; 9 positions agree with TRBD2. CDR3 in DNA: TGTGCCAGCAGCTTAAGGTTAGCGGGGGCCCACGAGCAGTACTTC. This translates into CASSLRLAGAHEQYF.